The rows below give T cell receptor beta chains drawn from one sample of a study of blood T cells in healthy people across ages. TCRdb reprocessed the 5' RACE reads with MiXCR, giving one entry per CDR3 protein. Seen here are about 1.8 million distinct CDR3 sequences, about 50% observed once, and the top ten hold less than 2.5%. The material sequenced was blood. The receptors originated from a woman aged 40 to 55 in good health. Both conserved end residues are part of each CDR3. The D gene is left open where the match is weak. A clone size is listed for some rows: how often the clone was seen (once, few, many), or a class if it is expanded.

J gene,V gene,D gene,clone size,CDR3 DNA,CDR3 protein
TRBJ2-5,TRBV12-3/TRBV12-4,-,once,TGTGCCAGCGGGGGGACAGTCGGAGAGACCCAGTACTTC,CASGGTVGETQYF
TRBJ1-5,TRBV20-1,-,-,TGCAGTGCTAGCGTGAGCAATCAGCCCCAGCATTTT,CSASVSNQPQHF
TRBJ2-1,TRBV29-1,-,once,-,CSVLWQWTNGQFF
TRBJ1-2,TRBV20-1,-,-,TGCAGTGCTAGAGATCCCAACAGGGAACCCTATGGCTACACCTTC,CSARDPNREPYGYTF
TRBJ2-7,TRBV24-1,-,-,TGTGCCACCAGTGATCCCAGACAGGTTACCTACGAGCAGTACTTC,CATSDPRQVTYEQYF
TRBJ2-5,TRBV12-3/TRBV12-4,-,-,TGTGCCAGCAGTTTATTCCCGGGCCCCGGGCGAGAGACCCAGTACTTC,CASSLFPGPGRETQYF
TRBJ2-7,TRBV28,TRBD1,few,TGTGCCAGCAGACCTACAGGGGCTCACGAGCAGTACTTC,CASRPTGAHEQYF
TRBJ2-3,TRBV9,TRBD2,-,TGTGCCAGCAGCCTCCGACTAGCGCTAGGGCCAGATACGCAGTATTTT,CASSLRLALGPDTQYF
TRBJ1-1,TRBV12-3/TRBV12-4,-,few,TGTGCCAGCAGTTCCCGTCCAACTGAAGCTTTCTTT,CASSSRPTEAFF
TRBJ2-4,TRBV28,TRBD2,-,TGTGCCAGCAGTCCGCTAACTAGCGACAAAAACATTCAGTACTTC,CASSPLTSDKNIQYF
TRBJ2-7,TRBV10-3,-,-,TGTGCCATCAGTGAGGGGCAGGGTAGCTACGAGCAGTACTTC,CAISEGQGSYEQYF
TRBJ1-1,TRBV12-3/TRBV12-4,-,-,TGTGCCAGCAGTTTGGGCTCTCCGGGTGAAGCTTTCTTT,CASSLGSPGEAFF
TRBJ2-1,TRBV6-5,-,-,TGTGCCGGCAGTTACGATGGCGGCGGTTACAATGAGCAGTTCTTC,CAGSYDGGGYNEQFF
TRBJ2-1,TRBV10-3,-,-,TGTGCCATCAGTGAAGGGACTTGTAACAATGAGCAGTTCTTC,CAISEGTCNNEQFF
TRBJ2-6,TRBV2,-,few,TGTGCCAGCAGCGTCCCCGACGGGTCCAAAGTCCTGACTTTC,CASSVPDGSKVLTF
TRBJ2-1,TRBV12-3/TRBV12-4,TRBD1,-,TGTGCCAGCCTGAAACCGGGACAGGGAAATGAGCAGTTCTTC,CASLKPGQGNEQFF
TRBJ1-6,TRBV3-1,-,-,TGTGCCAGCAGTCCGTACCGGTCAGAGAATTCACCCCTCCACTTT,CASSPYRSENSPLHF
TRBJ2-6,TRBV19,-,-,TGTGCCAGTAGTACGTATCCTGGGGCCAACGTCCTGACTTTC,CASSTYPGANVLTF
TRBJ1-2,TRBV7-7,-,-,TGTGCCAGCAGCTTAGTCGGTTTGGGAACCCATGGCTACACCTTC,CASSLVGLGTHGYTF
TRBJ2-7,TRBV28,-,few,TGTGCCAGCAGTTTAGGCCTAATTTCCCACGAGCAGTACTTC,CASSLGLISHEQYF
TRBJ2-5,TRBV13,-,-,TGTGCCAGCAGCCGTTCAGGGGTTTCGGTAAAGGGAGAGACCCAGTACTTC,CASSRSGVSVKGETQYF
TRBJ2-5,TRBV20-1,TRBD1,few,TGCAGTGCTGTGACAGGGTCAGAGACCCAGTACTTC,CSAVTGSETQYF
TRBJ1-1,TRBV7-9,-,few,TGTGCCAGCAGCCCCGCCCCGCCGGTCGCTGAAGCTTTCTTT,CASSPAPPVAEAFF
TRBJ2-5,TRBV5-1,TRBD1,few,TGCGCCAGCAGTTCCAGCGGGACAGGGTTTTTTAAAGAGACCCAGTACTTC,CASSSSGTGFFKETQYF
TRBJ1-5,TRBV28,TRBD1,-,TGTGCCAGCAGTTTGAGCCAGGGGGCTAACAATCAGCCCCAGCATTTT,CASSLSQGANNQPQHF
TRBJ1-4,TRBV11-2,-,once,TGTGCCAGCAGCTCCGGCAGGGTTCTCGGAAAACTGTTTTTT,CASSSGRVLGKLFF
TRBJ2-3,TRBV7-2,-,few,TGTGCCAGCAGCTTATACGATACGCAGTATTTT,CASSLYDTQYF
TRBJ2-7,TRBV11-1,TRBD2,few,TGTGCCAGCAGCCCCCGGCCGGCGGGGGTAACCTACGAGCAGTACTTC,CASSPRPAGVTYEQYF
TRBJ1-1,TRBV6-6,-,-,TGTGCCATCTATGGGGGGAACACTGAAGCTTTCTTT,CAIYGGNTEAFF
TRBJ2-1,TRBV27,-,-,TGTGCCAGCAGAAGGGCCGATTTCTACAATGAGCAGTTCTTC,CASRRADFYNEQFF
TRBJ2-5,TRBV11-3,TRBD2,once,TGTGCCAACAACCCAGCGGGGACTAGCGGAGAGACCCAGTACTTC,CANNPAGTSGETQYF
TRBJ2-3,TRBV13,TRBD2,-,TGTGCCAGCAGCCCGCAAGCGGGGGAAAGCACAGATACGCAGTATTTT,CASSPQAGESTDTQYF
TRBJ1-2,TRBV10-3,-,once,TGTGCCATCCCAAACTTATCGGCTAACTATGGCTACACCTTC,CAIPNLSANYGYTF
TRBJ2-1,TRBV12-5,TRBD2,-,TGTGCTAGTGGTTTCGGGGGGAATCAATCACCTCTTTCCTCCTACAATGAGCAGTTCTTC,CASGFGGNQSPLSSYNEQFF
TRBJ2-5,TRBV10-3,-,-,TGTGCCATCAGTGATAGGGGGACTCAAGAGACCCAGTACTTC,CAISDRGTQETQYF
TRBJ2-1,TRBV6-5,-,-,TGTGCCAGCAGTTACTCCGTAGCCGCTGAGAATGAGCAGTTCTTC,CASSYSVAAENEQFF
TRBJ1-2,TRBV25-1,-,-,TGTGCCAGTCTCTCCAGCAGGTTGGGGGAAGGCAACTATGGCTACACCTTC,CASLSSRLGEGNYGYTF
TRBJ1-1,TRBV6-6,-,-,TGTGCCAGCATTCAGGCGCGCACTGAAGCTTTCTTT,CASIQARTEAFF
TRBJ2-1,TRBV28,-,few,TGTGCCAGGGAGTCTCGCTTGGGCAACAATGAGCAGTTCTTC,CARESRLGNNEQFF
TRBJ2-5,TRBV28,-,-,TGTGCCAGCAGTTTCTCCAGTTGGCAAGAGACCCAGTACTTC,CASSFSSWQETQYF
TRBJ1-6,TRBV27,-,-,TGTGCCAGCAGTTCCTACCGACAAGTTAATTCACCCCTCCACTTT,CASSSYRQVNSPLHF
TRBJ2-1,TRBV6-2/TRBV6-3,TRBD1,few,TGTGCCAGCAGTTTGAGGAGGGCAGGGGGCATGAATGAGCAGTTCTTC,CASSLRRAGGMNEQFF
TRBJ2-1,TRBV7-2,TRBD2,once,TGTGCCAGCAGCGTCGACCTACTAGCGGGGGGGTTCTACAATGAGCAGTTCTTC,CASSVDLLAGGFYNEQFF
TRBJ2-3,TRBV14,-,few,TGTGCCAGCAGCCAAAGACGCCCTAGCACAGATACGCAGTATTTT,CASSQRRPSTDTQYF
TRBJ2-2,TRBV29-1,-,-,TGCAGCGTTGGGAAGACGAACACCGGGGAGCTGTTTTTT,CSVGKTNTGELFF
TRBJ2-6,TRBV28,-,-,TGTGCCAGCAGTTCACAGGACACCTCCTCTGGGGCCAACGTCCTGACTTTC,CASSSQDTSSGANVLTF
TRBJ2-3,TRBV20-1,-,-,TGCAGTGCTCAGGGCCGGGGCAGGGTCACAGATACGCAGTATTTT,CSAQGRGRVTDTQYF
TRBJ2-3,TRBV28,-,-,TGTGCCGGCAGTCCAGGGGTTAGCACAGATACGCAGTATTTT,CAGSPGVSTDTQYF
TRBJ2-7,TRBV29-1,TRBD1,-,TGCAGCGTTGAGACAGGGGCTGGCTACGAGCAGTACTTC,CSVETGAGYEQYF
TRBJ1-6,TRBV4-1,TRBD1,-,TGCGCCAGCAGCCAAGGGGGACAGGGAGAGGCACCCCTCCACTTT,CASSQGGQGEAPLHF
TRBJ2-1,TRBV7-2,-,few,TGTGCCAGCAGCTTAGAGGGAGCAGTCCGGAATGAGCAGTTCTTC,CASSLEGAVRNEQFF
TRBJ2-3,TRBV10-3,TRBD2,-,TGTGCCATCAGTGAGCGCGGACTAGCGGGACTTAGCACAGATACGCAGTATTTT,CAISERGLAGLSTDTQYF
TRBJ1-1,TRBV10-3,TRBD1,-,TGTGCCATCAATACCGGGACAGGGGACACTGAAGCTTTCTTT,CAINTGTGDTEAFF
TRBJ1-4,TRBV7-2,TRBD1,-,TGTGCCAGCAGCCCCCGACAGGGTAGTATAAAACTGTTTTTT,CASSPRQGSIKLFF